One and the same sample provided the 15 T cell receptor beta chains below, sequenced in a study of T cells after yellow fever vaccination (dated by TCRdb to between 2019 and 2020). Explained via the paper, the treatment or condition label denotes: live attenuated yellow fever vaccine strain. Libraries were prepared through 5' RACE. Sequencing was performed on an Illumina HiSeq 2500. TCRdb redid the processing of the public reads, applying fastp at Q25 and MiXCR, and retained in-frame beta chains. A single entry per CDR3 protein holds the most common genes and DNA from its merged rows. This sample lists about 370,000 distinct CDR3 sequences; approximately 10% were detected once. The top ten clonotypes cover 15% to 20% of the sample. The starting material was PBMCs, obtained on the day of the first yellow fever vaccination. These receptors were obtained from a man aged 18 to 29 who received the YFV17D yellow fever vaccine.

There are a few counts of this clonotype. This chain connects TRBV4-1 to TRBJ1-6, with 8 bases lining up with TRBD1. This CDR3 has 14 amino acids. Germline-derived CDR1 and CDR2 are MGHRA and YSYEKL. The ends lost 4 bases at V and 7 bases at J; junction bases unmatched: 3. DNA of the CDR3: TGCGCCAGCAGCCCGGGACAGGTAAATTCACCCCTCCACTTT. This encodes CASSPGQVNSPLHF.

This clonotype was counted between two and nine times. A read error may be the cause here, since a much bigger clone is one base away. The rearrangement links TRBV7-3 to TRBJ2-7, with 9 bases fitting TRBD1. Trimming took 5 bases from V and 2 from J; bases not matched to a gene: 4. Germline V gene data show CDR1 as SGHTA and CDR2 as FQGTGA. The CDR3 runs to 14 residues. This CDR3 is CASSIGTGPYEQYF. In nucleotides, the CDR3 is TGTGCCAGCAGCATAGGGACAGGGCCCTACGAGCAGTACTTC. The complete variable domain, with remaining parts taken from reference TRBV7-3 and TRBJ2-7, reads GAGVSQTPSNKVTEKGKYVELRCDPISGHTALYWYRQSLGQGPEFLIYFQGTGAADDSGLPNDRFFAVRPEGSVSTLKIQRTERGDSAVYLCASSIGTGPYEQYFGPGTRLTVT.

This clonotype has a handful of counts. The chain has TRBV10-3 and TRBJ1-2; D gene uncertain. Germline V lookup: CDR1 ENHRY, CDR2 SYGVKD. The V gene lost 2 bases and the J gene lost 4 bases, with 11 bases spanning the gap. The CDR3 is 14 residues long. The DNA of the CDR3 is TGTGCCATCAGTGAGGAGGGAGCCTTCTATGGCTACACCTTC. The encoded protein is CAISEEGAFYGYTF.

The chain recombines TRBV7-8 with TRBJ2-1; weak D call: TRBD2 (6 bases). The length of the CDR3 is 16 residues. Germline CDR1 and CDR2: SGHVS and FQNEAQ. V was clipped by 5 bases and J by 7 bases, with 21 bases between them. The CDR3 reads CASSPHYSGTLNEQFF. CDR3 DNA sequence: TGTGCCAGCAGCCCGCATTATTCCGGGACTTTAAATGAGCAGTTCTTC.

The J gene is TRBJ2-7, the V gene TRBV11-3; TRBD1 might be the D (6 bases). Germline loops: CDR1 SGHNT, CDR2 YENEEA. The ends were cut back, 4 bases at V and 2 bases at J, with 9 bases in the middle. The CDR3 totals 13 residues. The chain's CDR3 is CASSSGVTYEQYF. CDR3 sequence (DNA): TGTGCCAGCAGCTCAGGGGTCACCTACGAGCAGTACTTC.

V and J are TRBV29-1 and TRBJ1-2; possibly TRBD1 for D (5 bases). CDR1 is SQVTM, CDR2 ANQGSEA, per germline. This CDR3 has 12 residues. V was pared by 7 bases and J by 7 bases, with 16 bases between. The CDR3 protein is CSERAGMGGYTF. The CDR3 DNA follows: TGCAGCGAAAGGGCAGGGATGGGTGGCTACACCTTC.

This clonotype was counted a few times. This chain links TRBV15 with TRBJ2-3; 9 bases are a match to TRBD2. Germline CDR1 LNHNV, CDR2 YYDKDF (reference sequence). Germline trimming cut 2 bases from V and 2 bases from J; bases unmatched to any gene: 14. This CDR3 is built from 19 residues. CDR3 sequence: CATSRTGLAGGRNTDTQYF. DNA for the CDR3: TGTGCCACCAGCAGAACGGGACTAGCAGGGGGTCGAAACACAGATACGCAGTATTTT.

J is TRBJ2-1 and V is TRBV7-6, with D unclear. Germline loops: CDR1 SGHVS, CDR2 FNYEAQ. This CDR3 is 13 amino acids long. V shed 6 bases and J shed 15 bases, with 21 bases lying between them. In nucleotides, the CDR3 is TGTGCCAGCAGTAGTTCCGAGACGACGAACCGGTTCTTC. Protein product: CASSSSETTNRFF.

This clonotype turned up a few times. V and J are TRBV6-5 and TRBJ2-4, with 7 nucleotides matching TRBD2. J was trimmed by 1 base and V by 0 bases; bases with no gene match: 3. This CDR3 contains 16 residues. Germline CDR1 reads MNHEY; CDR2 reads SVGAGI. The CDR3 DNA reads TGTGCCAGCAGTTACTCCGGGGGGACGGCCAAAAACATTCAGTACTTC. Translating it yields CASSYSGGTAKNIQYF.

This clonotype was seen more than once but under ten times. The chain is built from TRBV20-1 and TRBJ1-1, with no clear D. The CDR3 contains 13 residues. Germline V gene lookup returns CDR1 DFQATT and CDR2 SNEGSKA (reference sequence). Trimming cost V 7 bases and J 0 bases, with 12 bases left between them. The CDR3 spells CSVNSQLNTEAFF. CDR3 DNA sequence: TGCAGTGTCAATTCACAACTGAACACTGAAGCTTTCTTT.

Turning to this clonotype: This may arise from a read error, as a much more abundant clone is one base away. V gene TRBV12-3 or TRBV12-4 combines with J gene TRBJ2-1, with 7 nucleotides matching TRBD1. CDR3 size: 16 residues. Trimming took 2 bases from V and 9 from J; bases not matched to a gene: 13. The CDR3 DNA reads as TGTGCCAGCAGTTTACGCCTACAGGGGCTTGGGGGTGAGCAGTTCTTC. It codes for CASSLRLQGLGGEQFF.

This clonotype has only a few counts. The chain couples TRBV20-1 to TRBJ2-7; the D is unclear. Trimming shortened V by 7 bases and J by 4 bases, and 8 bases separated the two germline ends. CDR1 is DFQATT and CDR2 is SNEGSKA in the germline V gene (reference sequence). The CDR3 has 10 residues. CDR3: CSVRDYEQYV. The CDR3 nucleotides are TGCAGTGTACGAGATTACGAGCAGTACGTC.

This clonotype was seen at least ten times. V and J are TRBV20-1 and TRBJ2-7, with 12 bases fitting TRBD2. The CDR3 is made up of 14 amino acids. From germline, CDR1 is DFQATT and CDR2 SNEGSKA (reference sequence). Trimming removed 6 bases from V and 0 bases from J; junction bases left unmatched: 3. The chain's CDR3 is CSALAGGSSYEQYV. The CDR3 nucleotides are TGCAGTGCGCTAGCGGGGGGGAGCTCCTACGAGCAGTACGTC.

V gene TRBV5-1 combines with J gene TRBJ2-1, with D perhaps matching TRBD2 (6 bases). Looked up from germline, CDR1 is SGHRS and CDR2 is YFSETQ. V dropped 5 bases and J dropped 6 bases, with 21 bases sitting between them. This CDR3 spans 16 amino acids. The CDR3 coding sequence is TGCGCCAGCAGTACGGCCGGGACTCCGAAGAGCAATGAGCAGTTCTTC. This encodes CASSTAGTPKSNEQFF.

The chain employs TRBV24-1 and TRBJ1-1; D is ambiguous. Germline V CDR1 and CDR2: KGHDR, SFDVKD. V dropped 3 bases and J dropped 5 bases, with 9 bases sitting between them. The CDR3 is 13 amino acids. CDR3: CATSDTGMTEAFF. CDR3 nucleotides: TGTGCCACCAGTGATACGGGTATGACTGAAGCTTTCTTT.